The clone carrying this TCR beta chain was found once. The final CDR3 position lacks the conserved phenylalanine or tryptophan, pointing to a likely read error. J was trimmed by 10 bases and V by 0 bases; bases with no gene match: 20. Germline V gene sequence: CDR1 LGHNT, CDR2 FRNRAP. This CDR3 spans 18 amino acids. These data originate in a study of blood T cells in healthy people across ages. Study context: Template switching captured about one barcoded beta molecule per two T cells.

It was with a sample-barcoded 5' primer and a J-beta primer mix that a second PCR of roughly 7 to 12 cycles was run. All cDNA molecules were each tagged by a template-switch adaptor with 12 random nucleotides. TCRdb ran MiXCR on the 5' RACE reads and lists one entry per CDR3 protein. Among 1.5 million to 2 million distinct CDR3 sequences listed, around 40% were seen once. This chain uses TRBV12-5 with TRBJ1-1; 7 nucleotides align to TRBD1. Sequenced: blood. This receptor was taken from a human donor in good health. CDR3 sequence: CASGLVLFPGTEREVAFC. CDR3 sequence (DNA): TGTGCTAGTGGTTTGGTACTATTCCCAGGGACAGAACGCGAGGTAGCTTTCTGT.